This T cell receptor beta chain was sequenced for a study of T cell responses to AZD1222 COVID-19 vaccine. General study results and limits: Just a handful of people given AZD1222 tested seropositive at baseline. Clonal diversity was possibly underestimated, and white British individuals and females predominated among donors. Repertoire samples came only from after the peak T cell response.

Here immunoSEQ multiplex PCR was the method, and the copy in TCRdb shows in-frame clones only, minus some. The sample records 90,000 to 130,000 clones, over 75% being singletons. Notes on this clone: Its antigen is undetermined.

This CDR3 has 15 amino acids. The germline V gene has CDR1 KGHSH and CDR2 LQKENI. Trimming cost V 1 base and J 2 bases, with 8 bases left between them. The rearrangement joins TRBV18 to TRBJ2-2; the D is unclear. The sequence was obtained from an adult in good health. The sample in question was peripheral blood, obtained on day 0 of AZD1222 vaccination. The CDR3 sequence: CASSPLEANTGELFF. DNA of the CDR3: TGTGCCAGCTCACCACTTGAGGCCAACACCGGGGAGCTGTTTTTT. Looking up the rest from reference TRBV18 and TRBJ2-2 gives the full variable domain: NAGVMQNPRHLVRRRGQEARLRCSPMKGHSHVYWYRQLPEEGLKFMVYLQKENIIDESGMPKERFSAEFPKEGPSILRIQQVVRGDSAAYFCASSPLEANTGELFFGEGSRLTVL.